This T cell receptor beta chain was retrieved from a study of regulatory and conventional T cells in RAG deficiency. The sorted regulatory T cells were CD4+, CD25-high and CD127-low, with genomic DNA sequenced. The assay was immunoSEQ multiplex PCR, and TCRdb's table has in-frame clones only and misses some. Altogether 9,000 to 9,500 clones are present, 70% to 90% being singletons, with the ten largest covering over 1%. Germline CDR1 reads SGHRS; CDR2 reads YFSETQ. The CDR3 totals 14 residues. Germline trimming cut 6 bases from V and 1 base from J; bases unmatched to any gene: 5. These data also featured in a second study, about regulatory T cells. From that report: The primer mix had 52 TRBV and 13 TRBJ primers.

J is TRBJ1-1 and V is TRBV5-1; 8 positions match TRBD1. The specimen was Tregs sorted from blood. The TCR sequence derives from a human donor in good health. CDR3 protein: CASTPGQGNTEAFF. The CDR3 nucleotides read TGCGCCAGCACCCCAGGACAGGGGAACACTGAAGCTTTCTTT.